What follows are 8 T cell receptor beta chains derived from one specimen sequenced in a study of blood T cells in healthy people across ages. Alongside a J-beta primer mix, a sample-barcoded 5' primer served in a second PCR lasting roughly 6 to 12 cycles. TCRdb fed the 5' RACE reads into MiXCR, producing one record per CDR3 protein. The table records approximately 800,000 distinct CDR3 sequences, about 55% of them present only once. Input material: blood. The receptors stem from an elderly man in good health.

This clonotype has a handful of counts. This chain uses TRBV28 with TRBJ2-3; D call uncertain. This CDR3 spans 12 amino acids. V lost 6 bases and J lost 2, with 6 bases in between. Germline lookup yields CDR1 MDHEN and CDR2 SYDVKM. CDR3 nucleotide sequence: TGTGCCAGCAGCACCCCCACAGATACGCAGTATTTT. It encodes CASSTPTDTQYF.

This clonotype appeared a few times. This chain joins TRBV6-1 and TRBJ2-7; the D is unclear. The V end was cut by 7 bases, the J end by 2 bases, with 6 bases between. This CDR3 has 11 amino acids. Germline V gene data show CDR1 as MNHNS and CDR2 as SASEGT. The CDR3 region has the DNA TGTGCCAGCATGTTAACCTACGAGCAGTACTTC. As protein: CASMLTYEQYF.

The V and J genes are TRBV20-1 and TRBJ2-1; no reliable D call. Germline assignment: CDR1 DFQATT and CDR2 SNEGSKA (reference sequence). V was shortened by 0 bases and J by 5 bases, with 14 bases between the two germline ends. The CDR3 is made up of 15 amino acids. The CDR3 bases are TGCAGTGCTAGAGATCAGAGAGGTCCTAACAATGAGCAGTTCTTC. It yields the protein CSARDQRGPNNEQFF.

The CDR3 is CASSETSGGPETQYF. DNA of the CDR3: TGTGCCAGCAGTGAAACTTCCGGTGGGCCAGAGACCCAGTACTTC. The V and J genes are TRBV25-1 and TRBJ2-5; D remains ambiguous. Germline V gene data show CDR1 as MGHDK and CDR2 as SYGVNS. The CDR3 totals 15 residues. With 2 bases removed from V and 4 bases from J, the gap between germline ends came to 14 bases.

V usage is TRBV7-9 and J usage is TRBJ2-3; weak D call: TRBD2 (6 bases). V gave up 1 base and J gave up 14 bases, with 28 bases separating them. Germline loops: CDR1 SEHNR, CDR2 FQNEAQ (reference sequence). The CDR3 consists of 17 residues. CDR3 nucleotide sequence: TGTGCCAGCAGCTTAGTAGGGACTCCCGATGGGCACAGAGACGCGTATTTT. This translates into CASSLVGTPDGHRDAYF.

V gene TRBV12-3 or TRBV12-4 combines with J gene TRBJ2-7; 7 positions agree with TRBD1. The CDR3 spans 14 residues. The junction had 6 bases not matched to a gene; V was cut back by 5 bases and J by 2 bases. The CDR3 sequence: CASSGQGEAYEQYF. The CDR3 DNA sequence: TGTGCCAGCAGTGGCCAGGGGGAAGCCTACGAGCAGTACTTC.

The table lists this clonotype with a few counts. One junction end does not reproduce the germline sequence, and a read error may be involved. The CDR3 sequence: CASSLGHSTDTQYF. The CDR3 bases are TGTGCCAGCAGTTTGGGACACAGCACAGATACGCAGTATTTT. The chain uses TRBV5-1 and TRBJ2-3; tentative D call: TRBD1 (6 bases). The CDR3 loop spans 14 amino acids. Germline-derived CDR1 and CDR2 are SGHRS and YFSETQ.

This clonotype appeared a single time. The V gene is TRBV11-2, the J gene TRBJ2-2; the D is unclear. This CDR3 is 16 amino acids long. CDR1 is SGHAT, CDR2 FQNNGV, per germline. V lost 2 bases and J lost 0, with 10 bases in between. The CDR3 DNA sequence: TGTGCCAGCAGCTTAAGCGTCAGCGCGAACACCGGGGAGCTGTTTTTT. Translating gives CASSLSVSANTGELFF. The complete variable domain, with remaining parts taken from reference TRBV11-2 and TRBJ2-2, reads EAGVAQSPRYKIIEKRQSVAFWCNPISGHATLYWYQQILGQGPKLLIQFQNNGVVDDSQLPKDRFSAERLKGVDSTLKIQPAKLEDSAVYLCASSLSVSANTGELFFGEGSRLTVL.